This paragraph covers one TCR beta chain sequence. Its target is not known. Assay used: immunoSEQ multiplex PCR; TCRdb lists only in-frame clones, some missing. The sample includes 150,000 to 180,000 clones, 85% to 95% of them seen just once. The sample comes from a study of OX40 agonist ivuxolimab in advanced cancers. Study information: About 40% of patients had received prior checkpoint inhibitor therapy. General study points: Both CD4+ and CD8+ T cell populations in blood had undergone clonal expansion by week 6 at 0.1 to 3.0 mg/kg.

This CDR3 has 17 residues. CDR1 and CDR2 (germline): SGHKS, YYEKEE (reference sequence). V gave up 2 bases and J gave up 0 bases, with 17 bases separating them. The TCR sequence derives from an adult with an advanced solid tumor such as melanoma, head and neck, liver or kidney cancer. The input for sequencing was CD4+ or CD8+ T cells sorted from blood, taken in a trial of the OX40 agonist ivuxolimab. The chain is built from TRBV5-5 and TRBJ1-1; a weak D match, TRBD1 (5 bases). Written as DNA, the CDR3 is TGTGCCAGCAGCTTCGAGGGCTGGGTGGGGGTGAACACTGAAGCTTTCTTT. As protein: CASSFEGWVGVNTEAFF. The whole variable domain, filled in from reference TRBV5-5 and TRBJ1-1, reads DAGVTQSPTHLIKTRGQQVTLRCSPISGHKSVSWYQQVLGQGPQFIFQYYEKEERGRGNFPDRFSARQFPNYSSELNVNALLLGDSALYLCASSFEGWVGVNTEAFFGQGTRLTVV.